This TCR beta chain comes out of a study of T cells in Graves' hyperthyroidism and ophthalmopathy. The germline V gene has CDR1 DFQATT and CDR2 SNEGSKA (reference sequence). V was trimmed by 3 bases and J by 5 bases, leaving 16 bases between them. The CDR3 loop spans 15 amino acids. This clonotype was seen at least ten times. Absent ophthalmopathy progression within 18 months defined stable Graves' hyperthyroidism. Hyperthyroidism was newly diagnosed in patients aged 18 to 65 (duration under 2 months). RNA transcripts gave rise to amplified TCR beta CDR3 regions. The TCR CDR3 was amplified in a first-round RT-PCR using the HTBI primer set. One entry per CDR3 protein results from TCRdb running MiXCR on the multiplex PCR reads. The repertoire consists of some 180,000 distinct CDR3 sequences, with roughly a sixth occurring once and the leading ten covering about 50%.

V and J are TRBV20-1 and TRBJ2-2; the D gene is possibly TRBD2 (6 bases). The sample comprised blood. This TCR was sampled from a woman aged 45-65 years with Graves' hyperthyroidism. The CDR3 coding sequence is TGCAGTGCTAGTCCCAGGAGGGTGGGAACCGGGGAGCTGTTTTTT. Translated: CSASPRRVGTGELFF.